What follows is one T cell receptor beta chain and its context. The count of this clone is one. The clone's antigen remains unknown. The sample holds no much larger clone one base away, and base qualities are not on file. The trial excluded patients who had a history of autoimmune disease or who were on systemic immunosuppression. Peripheral blood for TCR sequencing was collected from all dose cohorts at baseline, on cycle 4 day 1, and on cycle 7 day 1. The samples were taken from a phase I, first-in-human, multicenter, open-label dose-escalation trial of ivuxolimab. Adults with locally advanced or metastatic melanoma, renal cell carcinoma, hepatocellular carcinoma or head and neck squamous cell carcinoma were enrolled in the trial. CD4+ and CD8+ T cells were sorted separately from peripheral blood before TCR sequencing. The sample is drawn from a study of OX40 agonist ivuxolimab in advanced cancers. As for the study more broadly: Ivuxolimab was a fully human IgG2 agonistic monoclonal antibody targeting the costimulatory receptor OX40 (CD134). Intravenous ivuxolimab was administered to patients every 2 weeks at six dose levels: 0.01, 0.1, 0.3, 1.5, 3 and 10 mg/kg. The paper covers the monotherapy dose-escalation part of the phase I ivuxolimab trial, which included N of about 50 patients. Patients were allowed to have had prior anti-PD-1, anti-PD-L1 or anti-CTLA-4 therapy, and around 40% of the dose-escalation patients had previously received checkpoint inhibitors. Of the approximately 50 dose-escalation patients, hepatocellular carcinoma was present in about 19, melanoma in approximately 15, renal cell carcinoma in 9 and head and neck cancer in 9. Partial responses were achieved by three dose-escalation patients, of whom one had hepatocellular carcinoma and two had cutaneous melanoma. A male proportion of almost 85% and a mean age of 60 years, ranging from about 20 to 80, were recorded for the dose-escalation cohort. Peripheral TCRbeta sequencing was intended to test whether TCR sequence diversity was altered and clonal T-cell expansion was caused by ivuxolimab.

Here is what the overall study found, with its caveats: Clonal expansion of both CD4+ and CD8+ blood T cells was observed from baseline to week 6 at doses 0.1 to 3.0 mg/kg. In the 0.1-3.0 mg/kg groups, partial responders had among the lowest normalized peripheral clonal expansion, particularly in CD8+ T cells. On average, CD8+ T cells showed more expanded clones than CD4+ T cells after ivuxolimab. Low levels of normalized T-cell clonal expansion were also seen in some patients who did not respond. The antigen specificity of the peripheral T cells that underwent clonal expansion was not determined.

The CDR3 has 16 amino acids, counting the end cysteine and phenylalanine. Here the CDR3 DNA is all that survives: 48 bases in frame from base 1. In the germline V gene, CDR1 corresponds to LGHNA and CDR2 to YNFKEQ. Trimming takes 1 base off V and 5 bases off J; junction bases not matched to a gene: 9. To sequence the TCRbeta CDR3 region, genomic DNA was isolated from the sorted cells. The immunoSEQ Assay was used to sequence the TCRbeta CDR3 regions. Sourced from immuneACCESS, this table was stored by TCRdb with only in-frame sequences that have V and J called. A share of the clones is absent; for the studies checked, an unresolved V gene accounts for under half, and the remainder has no known explanation. A total of just over 70,000 clones appear in this sample, over 80% of them only once. The ten biggest clones cover roughly 0.79% of the sample.

The sample was CD4+ or CD8+ T cells sorted from blood, taken in a trial of the OX40 agonist ivuxolimab. This sequence was found in an adult with an advanced solid tumor such as melanoma, head and neck, liver or kidney cancer. The V and J genes are TRBV4-2 and TRBJ2-3; 7 of the junction bases match TRBD2. The DNA sequence is TGTGCCAGCAGCCAAGGTGGGGGGGTCAGAGTAGATACGCAGTATTTT. It is translated as CASSQGGGVRVDTQYF.